This T cell receptor (beta chain) was sequenced in a study of regulatory T cells. Study results and limitations: Hydrophobic residues at CDR3 positions 6 and 7 were enriched in conventional CD4+ T cells of CD3G-deficient patients. Skewed V and J usage and few unique V-J pairs marked patient repertoires, most in Tregs.

The CDR3 has 14 residues. Between the trimmed V and J ends, which lost 3 bases and 6 bases, there was a span of 9 bases. Germline loops: CDR1 LNHDA, CDR2 SQIVND (reference sequence). Concerning this clone itself: What it binds is unknown.

A couple of CD3G-deficient patients had more severe autoimmunity; all had some. At testing, patients were 2 to 39 years old, with reduced naive and increased memory T-cell proportions. CD4+ T cells were divided by sorting: CD25-high CD127-low Tregs, CD25-low CD127-high conventional cells. The PCR used 52 TRBV and 13 TRBJ primers. TCRdb keeps only in-frame clones here, not all; method: immunoSEQ multiplex PCR. The data hold 25,000 to 35,000 clones, with approximately 90% observed a single time. The chain links TRBV19 to TRBJ1-6; D unresolved. The sequence derives from a person under 35 with CD3G deficiency. The sequenced sample was conventional CD4+ T cells sorted from blood. As DNA, the CDR3 is TGTGCCAGTAGTATCAGGTCGGTTAATTCACCCCTCCACTTT. Translating gives CASSIRSVNSPLHF.